This entry describes one T cell receptor beta chain. Its antigen specificity is not known. The sequencer was an Illumina HiSeq 2000. 5'RACE template switching, by which a universal primer site and unique molecular identifiers were added, was used to make TCR beta cDNA libraries. Priming for cDNA synthesis came from the TCR beta constant segment, and two successive PCR amplification steps followed. Under the source paper's analysis protocol: MIGEC handled demultiplexing of the reads and grouping by UMI, while MiTCR was used to assemble and quantify clonotypes. To exclude erroneous sequences, any TCR cDNA sequence not supported by at least two reads was discarded. The tcR package was used for downstream repertoire analysis, and clonotypes were matched between fractions using CDR3 nucleotide sequence together with V segment. VDJmatch was used to annotate antigen specificity against VDJdb, with one amino acid substitution in CDR3 permitted. TCRdb reprocessed the reads and lists each CDR3 protein sequence as a single entry, with no DNA. TCRdb's processing, not the authors' own work, is the source of the V and J calls. The table held for this sample gives about 460,000 distinct CDR3 sequences. The ten largest make up approximately 1.4% of the sample.

From its cysteine to its phenylalanine, the CDR3 spans 15 amino acids. Only the protein is available. CDR1 and CDR2 are drawn from the germline V gene: ENHRY, SYGVKD. The source of the sample is a study of T cells expressing NK-cell markers (dated by TCRdb to the early 2020s). Notes on the research overall: Eight donors provided sorted CD3+CD56+NKG2C+, CD3+CD56+NKG2C- and CD3+CD56-NKG2C+ T-cell subsets, whose TCR beta-chain repertoires were profiled. Among the eight sequenced donors, only one was HCMV-seronegative, while the other seven were HCMV-seropositive. Randomly selected healthy volunteers, three men and five women, were used as the eight sequenced donors. Libraries were sequenced as 2 x 150 bp reads on Illumina HiSeq 2000/2500, MiSeq or NextSeq.

The investigation overall reported the following: Those dominant clonotypes were again the most abundant among CD3+CD56-NKG2C+ cells in a few donors, at roughly 25-65%. In more than five donors, the dominant CD3+CD56+NKG2C+ clonotypes were found to rank among the top 10 CD8+ clonotypes and to make up about 1.0-7.0% of CD8+ T cells. Whether the expanded NKG2C-expressing T cell clones were specific for HCMV antigens remained unclear.

To determine HCMV serostatus, a commercial ELISA kit was used to detect HCMV-specific IgG in serum. Peripheral blood mononuclear cells were isolated from blood by Ficoll density gradient centrifugation. Sequenced: blood T cells: a sorted CD56 or NKG2C T cell subset, CD4+ or CD8+ T cells, or bulk PBMC T cells (not recorded which). The chain joins TRBV10-3 to TRBJ2-7; TCRdb's assignment of TRBD2 cannot be checked, as there is no DNA. The TCR was taken from a woman between 45 and 60 years old in good health. Donor details come from another sample of the same person, matched by shared clones. The encoded CDR3 is CAIRALAGGRDEQYF.